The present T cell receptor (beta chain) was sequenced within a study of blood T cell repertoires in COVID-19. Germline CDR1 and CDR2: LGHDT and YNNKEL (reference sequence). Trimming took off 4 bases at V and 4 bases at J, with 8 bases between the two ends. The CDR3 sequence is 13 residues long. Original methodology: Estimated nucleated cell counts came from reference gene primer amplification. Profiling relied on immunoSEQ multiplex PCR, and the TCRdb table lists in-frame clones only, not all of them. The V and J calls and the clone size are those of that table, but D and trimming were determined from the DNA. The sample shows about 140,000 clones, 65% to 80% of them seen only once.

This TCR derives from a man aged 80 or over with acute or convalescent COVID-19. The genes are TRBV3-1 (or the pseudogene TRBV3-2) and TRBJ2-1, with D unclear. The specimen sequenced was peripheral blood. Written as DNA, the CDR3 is TGTGCCAGCAGCCCCCCACAATACAATGAGCAGTTCTTC. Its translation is CASSPPQYNEQFF.